This TCR beta chain was obtained from a study of blood T cell repertoires in COVID-19. About the study: Samples of COVID-19 (acute and convalescent) were obtained from the United States, Italy and Spain. In each case, the material was cDNA or gDNA derived from T cells, B-cell-depleted T cells, or PBMCs.

Authors' processing steps: The assay estimated nucleated cells by amplifying reference gene primers. Libraries were prepared by immunoSEQ multiplex PCR; TCRdb keeps only in-frame clonotypes and omits some of them. For V, J and clone size, that table is used; D and trimming come from the DNA. The table lists about 150,000 clones, about four fifths of them singletons, with around 28% in the top ten. This clone was counted once. The sample comprised peripheral blood. The TCR sequence derives from a woman between 55 and 75 years old with acute or convalescent COVID-19.

CDR3 in amino acids: CSASGAQGVADTQYF. The CDR3 nucleotides are TGCAGTGCTAGTGGAGCCCAGGGTGTCGCAGATACGCAGTATTTT. The genes are TRBV20-1 and TRBJ2-3; tentative D call: TRBD1 (5 bases). Germline V gene sequence: CDR1 DFQATT, CDR2 SNEGSKA (reference sequence). The CDR3 extends over 15 amino acids. Trimming removed 3 bases at V and 4 bases at J, with 17 bases between.